The clone carrying this T cell receptor beta chain was seen at least ten times. The J segment lost 6 bases and the V segment lost 4 bases, leaving 5 bases of the junction unmatched. The V gene's germline CDR1 is SGHTA and CDR2 FQGNSA. This CDR3 comprises 14 residues. This sample was taken from a study of tumor-infiltrating lymphocytes in oesophageal squamous cell carcinoma. TCRdb used MiXCR to reprocess the PCR reads, holding one entry per CDR3 protein. The sample has tens of thousands of distinct CDR3 sequences; about 40% are singletons. The sequenced sample consisted of esophageal tumor tissue. The chain carries TRBV7-2 and TRBJ2-7, with 11 bases that match TRBD2. The clonotype was recovered from a male donor with esophageal squamous cell carcinoma. CDR3 amino acids: CASSSSLAGAEQYF. The CDR3 DNA follows: TGTGCCAGCAGCTCCTCACTAGCGGGAGCCGAGCAGTACTTC.